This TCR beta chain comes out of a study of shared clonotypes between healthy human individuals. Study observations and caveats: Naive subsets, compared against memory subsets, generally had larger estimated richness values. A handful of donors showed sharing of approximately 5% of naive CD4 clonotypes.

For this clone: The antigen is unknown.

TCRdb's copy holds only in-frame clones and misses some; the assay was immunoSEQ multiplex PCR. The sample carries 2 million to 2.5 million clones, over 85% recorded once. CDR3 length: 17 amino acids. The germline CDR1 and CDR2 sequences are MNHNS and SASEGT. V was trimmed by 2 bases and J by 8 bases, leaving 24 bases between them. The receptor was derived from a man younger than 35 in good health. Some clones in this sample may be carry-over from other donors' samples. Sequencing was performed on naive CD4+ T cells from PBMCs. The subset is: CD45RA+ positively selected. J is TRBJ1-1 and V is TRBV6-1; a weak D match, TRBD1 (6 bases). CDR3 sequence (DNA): TGTGCCAGCAGTGAACCTATTCGGGCGGGAGGGGGAGAAGAAGCTTTCTTT. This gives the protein CASSEPIRAGGGEEAFF.